The 5 T cell receptor beta chains in this list originate from one sample, sequenced in a study of blood T cell repertoires in COVID-19. Method: immunoSEQ multiplex PCR; TCRdb's copy keeps in-frame clones and lacks some. Among about 64,000 clones listed, 80% to 90% were seen once. Sequencing input: peripheral blood. The receptors were sampled from a man aged 40-49 years with acute or convalescent COVID-19.

The chain has TRBV15 and TRBJ1-4; tentatively, D is TRBD1 (6 bases). The CDR3 runs 16 residues. Germline CDR1 LNHNV, CDR2 YYDKDF (reference sequence). V shed 1 base and J shed 5 bases, with 14 bases lying between them. The CDR3 DNA is TGTGCCACCAGCAGAGGGAGGACAGACACCAATGAAAAACTGTTTTTT. Translated, it gives CATSRGRTDTNEKLFF. The complete variable domain, with remaining parts taken from reference TRBV15 and TRBJ1-4, reads DAMVIQNPRYQVTQFGKPVTLSCSQTLNHNVMYWYQQKSSQAPKLLFHYYDKDFNNEADTPDNFQSRRPNTSFCFLDIRSPGLGDTAMYLCATSRGRTDTNEKLFFGSGTQLSVL.

V gene TRBV27 combines with J gene TRBJ2-1, with D tentatively TRBD1 (6 bases). This CDR3 region has 15 residues. Germline lookup yields CDR1 MNHEY and CDR2 SMNVEV (reference sequence). V lost 6 bases to trimming and J lost 3 bases, with 15 bases between them. CDR3 bases: TGTGCCAGCAGCCAGGGACATTCCGGCTACAATGAGCAGTTCTTC. It codes for CASSQGHSGYNEQFF.

This clone was detected only a few times. The chain employs TRBV7-6 and TRBJ1-1; TRBD1 might be the D (6 bases). Germline values: CDR1 SGHVS, CDR2 FNYEAQ. This CDR3 contains 15 residues. Trimming cost V 4 bases and J 0 bases, with 12 bases left between them. The DNA for the CDR3 is TGTGCCAGCAGCTCAATACAGGGTCTGAACACTGAAGCTTTCTTT. Amino acids: CASSSIQGLNTEAFF.

This clone was seen more than once but under ten times. The J gene is TRBJ1-2, the V gene TRBV19; D possibly corresponds to TRBD1 (5 bases). With 5 bases removed from V and 5 bases from J, the gap between germline ends came to 12 bases. There are 13 residues in the CDR3. CDR1 and CDR2 (germline): LNHDA, SQIVND (reference sequence). CDR3 DNA: TGTGCCAGTAGTGTGCAACAGGAGTATGGCTACACCTTC. This encodes CASSVQQEYGYTF. The full variable domain, with the rest looked up from reference TRBV19 and TRBJ1-2, is DGGITQSPKYLFRKEGQNVTLSCEQNLNHDAMYWYRQDPGQGLRLIYYSQIVNDFQKGDIAEGYSVSREKKESFPLTVTSAQKNPTAFYLCASSVQQEYGYTFGSGTRLTVV.

The chain combines TRBV19 with TRBJ1-3, with D unresolved. CDR1 and CDR2 (germline): LNHDA, SQIVND (reference sequence). V lost 3 bases and J 6 bases, leaving 6 bases between the germline ends. The CDR3 covers 12 residues. CDR3 nucleotide sequence: TGTGCCAGTAGTATGAGGGAAAACACCATATATTTT. Translating gives CASSMRENTIYF.